This is a list of T cell receptor beta chains from one sample in a study of T cell responses to AZD1222 COVID-19 vaccine. Some clones are missing from TCRdb's copy, which holds only in-frame ones; the method was immunoSEQ multiplex PCR. Of some 130,000 clones detected, nearly 95% appear once; the ten largest clones hold 4.5% to 6%. The sequenced sample was peripheral blood, obtained on day 0 of AZD1222 vaccination. These receptors came from an adult in good health. Both conserved end residues are trimmed from each CDR3.

>TRBV7-6|13
ASSPGTSENNEQF
>TRBV29-1|10
SEPLGVYKAF
>TRBV7-2|13
ASSLRGQLNTEAF
>TRBV5-4|12
ASSLGGVAYEQY
>TRBV28|14
ASRPSPGLDTDTQY
>TRBV7-2|12
ASSWAGAGNTIY
>TRBV30|8
ALLRAEAF
>TRBV12-3/TRBV12-4|11
ASSLQGNYGYT
>TRBV25-1|13
ASSDRKVGGREEF
>TRBV27|13
ASRLAGALEETQY
>TRBV7-2|16
ASSLRSQAQTPSYEQY
>TRBV2|12
ASRDRTVPYEQY
>TRBV3-1/TRBV3-2|10
ASSQRGYEQY